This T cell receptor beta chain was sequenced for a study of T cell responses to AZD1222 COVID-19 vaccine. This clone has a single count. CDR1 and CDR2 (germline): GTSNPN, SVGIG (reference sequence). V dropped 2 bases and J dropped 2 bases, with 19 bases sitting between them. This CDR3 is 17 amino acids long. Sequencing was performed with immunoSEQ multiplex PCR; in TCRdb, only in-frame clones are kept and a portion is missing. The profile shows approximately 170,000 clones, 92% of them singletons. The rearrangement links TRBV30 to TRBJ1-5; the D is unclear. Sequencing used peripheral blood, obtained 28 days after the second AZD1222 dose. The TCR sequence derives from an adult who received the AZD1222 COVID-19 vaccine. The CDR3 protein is CAWSPPVFYRRNQPQHF. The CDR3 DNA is TGTGCCTGGAGTCCGCCGGTATTTTACCGGCGCAATCAGCCCCAGCATTTT.